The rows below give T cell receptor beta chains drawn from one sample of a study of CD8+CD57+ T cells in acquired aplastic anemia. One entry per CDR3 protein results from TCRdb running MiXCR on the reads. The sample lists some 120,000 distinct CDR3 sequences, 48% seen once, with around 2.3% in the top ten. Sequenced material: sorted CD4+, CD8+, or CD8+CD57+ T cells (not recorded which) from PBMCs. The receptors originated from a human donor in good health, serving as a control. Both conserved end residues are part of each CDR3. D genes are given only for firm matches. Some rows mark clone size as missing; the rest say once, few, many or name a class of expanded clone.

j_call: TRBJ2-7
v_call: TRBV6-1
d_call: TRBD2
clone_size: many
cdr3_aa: CASSPAGRDEQYF
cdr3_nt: TGTGCCAGCAGTCCGGCAGGGAGGGACGAGCAGTACTTC

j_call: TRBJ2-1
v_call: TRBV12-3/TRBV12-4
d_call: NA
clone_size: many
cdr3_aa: CASSTLRLSNEQFF
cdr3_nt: TGTGCCAGCAGTACCCTGCGACTAAGCAATGAGCAGTTCTTC

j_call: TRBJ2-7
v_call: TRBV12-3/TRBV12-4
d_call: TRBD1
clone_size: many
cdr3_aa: CASSYRDRETLEQYF
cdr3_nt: TGTGCCAGCAGCTACCGGGACAGGGAAACACTCGAGCAGTACTTC

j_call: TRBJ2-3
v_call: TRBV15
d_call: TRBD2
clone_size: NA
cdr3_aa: CATSSPQAPTSGNTDTQYF
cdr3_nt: TGTGCCACCAGCAGTCCCCAGGCCCCAACTAGCGGGAACACAGATACGCAGTATTTT

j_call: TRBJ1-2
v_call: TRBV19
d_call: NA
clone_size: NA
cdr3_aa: CASGIVRTHYGYTF
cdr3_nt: TGTGCCAGTGGTATAGTTCGCACTCACTATGGCTACACCTTC

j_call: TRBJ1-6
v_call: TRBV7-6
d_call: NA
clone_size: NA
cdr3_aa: CASSLENSGNALHF
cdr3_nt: TGTGCCAGCAGCTTAGAGAACTCGGGAAACGCCCTCCACTTT

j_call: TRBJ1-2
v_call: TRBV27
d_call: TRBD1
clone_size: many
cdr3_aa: CASGPWTGGGSHGYTF
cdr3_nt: TGTGCCAGCGGGCCTTGGACAGGGGGCGGTTCACATGGCTACACCTTC

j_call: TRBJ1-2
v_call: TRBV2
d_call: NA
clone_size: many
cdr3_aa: CASIPVRVDGYTF
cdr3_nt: TGTGCCAGCATCCCTGTTCGGGTAGATGGCTACACCTTC

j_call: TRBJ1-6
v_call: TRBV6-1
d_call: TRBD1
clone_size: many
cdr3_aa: CASSKTGQGASSPLHF
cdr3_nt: TGTGCCAGCAGTAAGACCGGACAGGGGGCTAGTTCACCCCTCCACTTT

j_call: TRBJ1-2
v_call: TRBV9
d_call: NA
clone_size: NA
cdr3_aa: CASSQTGTDPYGYTF
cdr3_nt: TGTGCCAGCAGCCAGACGGGGACCGATCCTTATGGCTACACCTTC

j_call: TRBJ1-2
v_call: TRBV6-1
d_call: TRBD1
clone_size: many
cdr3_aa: CASIRTGKSGGYTF
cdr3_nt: TGTGCCAGCATCCGGACAGGGAAGTCGGGTGGCTACACCTTC

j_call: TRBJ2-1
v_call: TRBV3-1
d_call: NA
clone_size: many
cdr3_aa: CASSQAAGHNEQFF
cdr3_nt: TGTGCCAGCAGCCAAGCGGCAGGTCACAATGAGCAGTTCTTC

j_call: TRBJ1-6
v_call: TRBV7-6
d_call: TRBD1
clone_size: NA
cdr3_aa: CAYGTGNSPLHF
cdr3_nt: TGTGCCTACGGGACAGGGAATTCACCCCTCCACTTT

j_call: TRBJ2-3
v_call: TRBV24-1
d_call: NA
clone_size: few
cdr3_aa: CATSDRGADTQYF
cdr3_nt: TGTGCCACCAGTGATCGAGGGGCAGATACGCAGTATTTT

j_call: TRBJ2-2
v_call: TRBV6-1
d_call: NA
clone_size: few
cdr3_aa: CASRGTGTSTEVFF
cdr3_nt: TGTGCCAGCCGGGGGACGGGAACCTCTACCGAAGTGTTTTTT

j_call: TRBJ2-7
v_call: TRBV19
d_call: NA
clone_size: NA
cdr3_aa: CASKARAGQAYEQYF
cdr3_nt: TGTGCCAGTAAAGCGAGAGCGGGACAGGCCTACGAGCAGTACTTC

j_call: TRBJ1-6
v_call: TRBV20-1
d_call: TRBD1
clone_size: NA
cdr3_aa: CSASQGQGWNSPLHF
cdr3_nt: TGCAGTGCTAGTCAGGGACAGGGTTGGAATTCACCCCTCCACTTT

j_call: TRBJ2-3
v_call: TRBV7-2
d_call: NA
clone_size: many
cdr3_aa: CASSLEGSLLNTQYF
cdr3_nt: TGTGCCAGCAGCTTAGAGGGCAGTTTACTAAATACGCAGTATTTT

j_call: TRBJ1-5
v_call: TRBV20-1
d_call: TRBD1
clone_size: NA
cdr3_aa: CSASAGGQPQHF
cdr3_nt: TGCAGTGCTAGTGCAGGGGGCCAGCCCCAGCATTTT

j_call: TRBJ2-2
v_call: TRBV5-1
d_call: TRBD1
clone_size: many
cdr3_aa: CASSRDRAGGELFF
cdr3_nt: TGCGCCAGCAGTCGGGACAGGGCCGGCGGGGAGCTGTTTTTT

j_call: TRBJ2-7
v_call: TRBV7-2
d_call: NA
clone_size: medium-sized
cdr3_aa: CASSDEVREQYF
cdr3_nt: TGTGCCAGCAGCGACGAGGTCAGGGAGCAGTACTTC

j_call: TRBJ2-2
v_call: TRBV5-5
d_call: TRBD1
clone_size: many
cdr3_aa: CASSIGQGLMAGELFF
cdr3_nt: TGTGCCAGCAGCATTGGACAGGGTCTGATGGCCGGGGAGCTGTTTTTT

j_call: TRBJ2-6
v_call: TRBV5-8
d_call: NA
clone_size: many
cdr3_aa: CASSLLVAGANVLTF
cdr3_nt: TGTGCCAGCAGCTTGCTGGTAGCTGGGGCCAACGTCCTGACTTTC

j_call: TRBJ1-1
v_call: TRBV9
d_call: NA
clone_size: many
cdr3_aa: CASSVNRLNTEAFF
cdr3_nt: TGTGCCAGCAGCGTAAACAGACTGAACACTGAAGCTTTCTTT

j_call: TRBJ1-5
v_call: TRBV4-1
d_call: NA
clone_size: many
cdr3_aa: CASSLGQPNQPQHF
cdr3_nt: TGCGCCAGCAGCCTAGGACAGCCCAATCAGCCCCAGCATTTT

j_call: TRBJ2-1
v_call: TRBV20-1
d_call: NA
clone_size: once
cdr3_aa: CSARDRRSSYNEQFF
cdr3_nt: TGCAGTGCTAGAGATAGGAGGAGCTCCTACAATGAGCAGTTCTTC

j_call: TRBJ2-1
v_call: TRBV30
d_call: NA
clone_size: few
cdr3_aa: CAWSVDSRSVQFF
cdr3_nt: TGTGCCTGGAGTGTAGACAGTCGCTCTGTGCAGTTCTTC

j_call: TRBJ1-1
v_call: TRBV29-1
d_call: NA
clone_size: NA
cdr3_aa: CSVEGGGYAFF
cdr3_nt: TGCAGCGTTGAGGGAGGAGGGTATGCTTTCTTT

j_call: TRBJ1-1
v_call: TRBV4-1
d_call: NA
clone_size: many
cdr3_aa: CASSQVDTEAFF
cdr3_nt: TGCGCCAGCAGCCAAGTCGACACTGAAGCTTTCTTT

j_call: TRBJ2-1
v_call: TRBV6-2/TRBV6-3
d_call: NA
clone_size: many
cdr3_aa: CASMISFYNEQFF
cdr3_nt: TGTGCCAGCATGATCTCCTTCTACAATGAGCAGTTCTTC

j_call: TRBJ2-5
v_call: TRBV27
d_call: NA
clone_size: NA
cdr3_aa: CASSSRRAQYF
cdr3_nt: TGTGCCAGCAGTTCCAGGAGGGCCCAGTACTTC

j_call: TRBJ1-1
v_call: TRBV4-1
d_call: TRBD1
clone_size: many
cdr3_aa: CASSPTTRQGARTEAFF
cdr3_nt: TGCGCCAGCAGCCCAACTACCCGACAGGGGGCGCGCACTGAAGCTTTCTTT

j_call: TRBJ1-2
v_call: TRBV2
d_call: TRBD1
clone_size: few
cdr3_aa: CASRRTGDKNYGYTF
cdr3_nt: TGTGCCAGCCGGAGGACAGGCGACAAGAATTATGGCTACACCTTC

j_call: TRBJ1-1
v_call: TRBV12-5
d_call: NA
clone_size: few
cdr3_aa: CASVFGGGSTEAFF
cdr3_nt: TGTGCTAGTGTCTTTGGGGGGGGGTCCACTGAAGCTTTCTTT

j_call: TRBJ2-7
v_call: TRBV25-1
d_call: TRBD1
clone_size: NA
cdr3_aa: CASVGGTGAYEQYF
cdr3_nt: TGTGCCAGCGTTGGTGGGACAGGGGCCTACGAGCAGTACTTC

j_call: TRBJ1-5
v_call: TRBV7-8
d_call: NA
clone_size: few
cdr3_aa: CASSTGNQPQHF
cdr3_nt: TGTGCCAGCAGTACAGGGAATCAGCCCCAGCATTTT

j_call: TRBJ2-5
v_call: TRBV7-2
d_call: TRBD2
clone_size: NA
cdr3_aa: CASSLSGLVQETQYF
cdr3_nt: TGTGCCAGCAGCTTATCTGGACTAGTCCAAGAGACCCAGTACTTC

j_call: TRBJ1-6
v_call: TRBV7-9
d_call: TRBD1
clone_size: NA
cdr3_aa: CASSETGVNSPLHF
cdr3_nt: TGTGCCAGCAGTGAAACAGGGGTCAATTCACCCCTCCACTTT

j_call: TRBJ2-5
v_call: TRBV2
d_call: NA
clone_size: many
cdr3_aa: CASSAMQGSWETQYF
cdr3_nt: TGTGCCAGCAGTGCTATGCAGGGGTCCTGGGAGACCCAGTACTTC

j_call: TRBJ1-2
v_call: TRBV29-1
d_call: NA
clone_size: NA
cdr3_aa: CSADRNYGYTF
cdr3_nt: TGCAGCGCTGATCGTAACTATGGCTACACCTTC

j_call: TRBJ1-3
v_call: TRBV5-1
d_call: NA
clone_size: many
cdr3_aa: CASGETGVGSGNTIYF
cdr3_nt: TGCGCCAGCGGGGAGACCGGCGTCGGCTCTGGAAACACCATATATTTT

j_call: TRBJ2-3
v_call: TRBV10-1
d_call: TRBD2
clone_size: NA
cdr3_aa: CASNPASGGTDTQYF
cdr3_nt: TGCGCCAGTAACCCGGCTAGCGGGGGAACAGATACGCAGTATTTT

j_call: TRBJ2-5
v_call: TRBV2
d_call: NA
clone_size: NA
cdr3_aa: CASSFHRTHETQYF
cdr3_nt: TGTGCCAGCAGTTTCCATCGGACCCATGAGACCCAGTACTTC

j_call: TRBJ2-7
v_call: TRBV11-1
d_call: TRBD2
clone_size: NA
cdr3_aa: CASSRITSGGAYEQYF
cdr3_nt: TGTGCCAGCAGCCGAATCACTAGCGGGGGGGCCTACGAGCAGTACTTC

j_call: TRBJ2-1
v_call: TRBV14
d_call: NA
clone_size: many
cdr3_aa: CASSQPNWGGAHNEQFF
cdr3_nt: TGTGCCAGCAGCCAACCAAATTGGGGGGGGGCCCACAATGAGCAGTTCTTC

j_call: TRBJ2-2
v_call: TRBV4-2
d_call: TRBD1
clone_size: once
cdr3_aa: CASSIFPGQGPTGELFF
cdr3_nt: TGTGCCAGCAGCATTTTCCCGGGACAGGGCCCCACCGGGGAGCTGTTTTTT

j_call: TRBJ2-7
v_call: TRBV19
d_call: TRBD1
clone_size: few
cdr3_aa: CASSPGTGDYEQYF
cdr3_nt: TGTGCCAGTAGCCCCGGGACAGGAGACTACGAGCAGTACTTC

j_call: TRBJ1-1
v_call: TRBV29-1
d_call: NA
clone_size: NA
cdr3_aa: CSVPGSMNTEAFF
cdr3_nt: TGCAGCGTTCCCGGGTCCATGAACACTGAAGCTTTCTTT

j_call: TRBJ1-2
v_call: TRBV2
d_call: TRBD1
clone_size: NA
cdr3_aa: CASRAGQGAYGYTF
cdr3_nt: TGTGCCAGCCGGGCGGGACAGGGGGCCTATGGCTACACCTTC

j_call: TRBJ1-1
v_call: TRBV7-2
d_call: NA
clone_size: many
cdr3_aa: CASSLPWDTEAFF
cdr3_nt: TGTGCCAGCAGCTTACCGTGGGACACTGAAGCTTTCTTT

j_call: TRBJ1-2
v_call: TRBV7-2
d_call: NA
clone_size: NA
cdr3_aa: CASSPDRRYGYTF
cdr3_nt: TGTGCCAGCAGCCCTGACAGGAGGTATGGCTACACCTTC

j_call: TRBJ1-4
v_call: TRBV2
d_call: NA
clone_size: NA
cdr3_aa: CASSELGVNEKLFF
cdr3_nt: TGTGCCAGCAGTGAATTGGGGGTAAACGAAAAACTGTTTTTT

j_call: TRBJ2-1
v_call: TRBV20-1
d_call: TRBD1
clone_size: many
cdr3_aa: CSARDLGTAPNEQFF
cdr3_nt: TGCAGTGCTAGAGATTTAGGGACAGCTCCCAATGAGCAGTTCTTC

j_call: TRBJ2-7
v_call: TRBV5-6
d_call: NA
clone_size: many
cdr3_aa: CASRGSWAYEQYF
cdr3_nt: TGTGCCAGCAGGGGTTCGTGGGCCTACGAGCAGTACTTC